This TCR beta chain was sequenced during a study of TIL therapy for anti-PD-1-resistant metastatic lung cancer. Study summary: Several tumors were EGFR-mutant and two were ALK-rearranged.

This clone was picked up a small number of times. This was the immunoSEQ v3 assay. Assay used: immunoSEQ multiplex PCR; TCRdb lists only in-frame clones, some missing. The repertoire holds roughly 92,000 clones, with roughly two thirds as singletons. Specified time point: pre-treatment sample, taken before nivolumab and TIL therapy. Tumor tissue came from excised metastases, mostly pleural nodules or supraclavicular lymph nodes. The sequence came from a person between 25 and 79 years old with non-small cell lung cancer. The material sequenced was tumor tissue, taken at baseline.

CDR3 sequence reads: CAIRGDRGPTDTQYF. CDR3 nucleotides: TGTGCCATCAGGGGGGACAGGGGGCCCACAGATACGCAGTATTTT. The chain links TRBV10-3 to TRBJ2-3; TRBD1 agrees at 12 bases. V was clipped by 6 bases and J by 2 bases; unmatched bases: 3. The CDR3 spans 15 residues. Per the germline V gene, CDR1 is ENHRY and CDR2 is SYGVKD.